This section outlines one T cell receptor beta chain sequence together with its context. Its antigen is as yet unknown. This sample is drawn from a study of T cell responses to AZD1222 COVID-19 vaccine. General observations from the study: Clonal diversity was possibly underestimated, and the donors were mostly white British, with more females. Researchers took repertoire samples only after the peak T cell response had come. Nearly half of spike-specific TCRs reportedly target variant regions that are unmutated in the B.1.351 and B.1.1.7 variants.

The method was immunoSEQ multiplex PCR; TCRdb's version includes in-frame clones alone and lacks a portion of them. The data show roughly 150,000 clones, 91% seen once. The CDR3 contains 16 residues. CDR1 and CDR2 (germline): SEHNR, FQNEAQ (reference sequence). V was pared by 2 bases and J by 1 base, with 4 bases of the junction left unmatched. The rearrangement links TRBV7-9 to TRBJ2-3; 9 bases are a match to TRBD2. The receptor comes from an adult in good health. The source material was peripheral blood, sampled on day 0 of AZD1222 vaccination. CDR3 bases: TGTGCCAGCAGCTTAAGGCCTAGCGGGGGCACAGATACGCAGTATTTT. Protein product: CASSLRPSGGTDTQYF. The full variable domain, its missing parts supplied by reference TRBV7-9 and TRBJ2-3, is DTGVSQNPRHKITKRGQNVTFRCDPISEHNRLYWYRQTLGQGPEFLTYFQNEAQLEKSRLLSDRFSAERPKGSFSTLEIQRTEQGDSAMYLCASSLRPSGGTDTQYFGPGTRLTVL.